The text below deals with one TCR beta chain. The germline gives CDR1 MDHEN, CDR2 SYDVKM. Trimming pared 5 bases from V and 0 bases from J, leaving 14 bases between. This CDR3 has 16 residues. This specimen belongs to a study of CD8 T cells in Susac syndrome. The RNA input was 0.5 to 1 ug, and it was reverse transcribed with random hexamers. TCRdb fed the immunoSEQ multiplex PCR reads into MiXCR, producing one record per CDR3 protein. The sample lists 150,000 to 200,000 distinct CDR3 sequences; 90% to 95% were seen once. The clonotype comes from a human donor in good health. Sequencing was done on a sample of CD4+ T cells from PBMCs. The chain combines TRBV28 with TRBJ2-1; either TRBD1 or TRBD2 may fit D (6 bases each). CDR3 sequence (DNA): TGTGCCAGCAGTCAAGGGGGGTTGAGCTCCTACAATGAGCAGTTCTTC. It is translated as CASSQGGLSSYNEQFF.